What follows are 12 T cell receptor beta chains derived from one specimen sequenced in a study of shared clonotypes between healthy human individuals (dated by TCRdb to about 2020). Preparation of the library involved the immunoSEQ multiplex PCR assay. TCRdb's version of the immuneACCESS table is confined to in-frame rearrangements and falls short of the full clone set. An unresolved V gene accounts for under half of the shortfall where checked; the remainder is of unknown origin. The table for this sample lists about 1.5 million clones; around 98% of them were counted only once. The leading ten clones occupy approximately 0.45% of the sample. Sequencing was carried out using naive CD4+ T cells sorted from blood. This specimen's cell subset or site label, interpreted: CD45RA+ positively selected. The receptor source for this set is a man in his thirties or forties in good health.

CDR3 in amino acids: CASSTGQGANEQFF. Here the CDR3 DNA reads TGCGCCAGCAGCACGGGACAGGGGGCCAATGAGCAGTTCTTC. V and J are TRBV5-1 and TRBJ2-1; 12 nucleotides agree with TRBD1. Germline V gene lookup returns CDR1 SGHRS and CDR2 YFSETQ. V was pared by 4 bases and J by 6 bases, with 2 bases of the junction left unmatched. The CDR3 is 14 amino acids. Supplemented by reference TRBV5-1 and TRBJ2-1, the full variable domain reads KAGVTQTPRYLIKTRGQQVTLSCSPISGHRSVSWYQQTPGQGLQFLFEYFSETQRNKGNFPGRFSGRQFSNSRSEMNVSTLELGDSALYLCASSTGQGANEQFFGPGTRLTVL.

Comments on this clone: This sample includes further DNA sequences coding for the same CDR3. The rearrangement links TRBV29-1 to TRBJ1-2, with 8 bases identical to TRBD1. V lost 6 bases, J lost 6 bases, and 3 bases stayed unmatched. The CDR3 is made up of 11 amino acids. Germline lookup yields CDR1 SQVTM and CDR2 ANQGSEA. CDR3 residues: CSVEGQDGYTF. Here the CDR3 DNA reads TGCAGCGTAGAGGGACAGGATGGCTACACCTTC.

The chain uses TRBV2 and TRBJ1-4, with D maybe TRBD1 (5 bases). CDR3 length: 14 residues. V was trimmed by 6 bases and J by 8 bases, leaving 16 bases between them. Germline CDR1 is SNHLY and CDR2 is FYNNEI. CDR3 coding DNA: TGTGCCAGCAGAAGCGGGGCTCGAACAGAAAAACTGTTTTTT. Translating it yields CASRSGARTEKLFF.

The chain joins TRBV14 to TRBJ2-1; 10 bases agree with TRBD2. The germline gives CDR1 SGHDN, CDR2 FVKESK. With V trimmed by 0 bases and J by 10 bases, 12 bases remained unmatched. CDR3 length equals 17 residues. CDR3 DNA sequence: TGTGCCAGCAGCCAAGAAAAGTTGGTCCTAGCGGGAGAGGAGCAGTTCTTC. As protein: CASSQEKLVLAGEEQFF.

The chain recombines TRBV28 with TRBJ1-5, with D possibly TRBD1 on 5 matching bases. The CDR3 covers 18 residues. Trimming shortened V by 5 bases and J by 1 base, and 21 bases separated the two germline ends. Per the germline V gene, CDR1 is MDHEN and CDR2 is SYDVKM. Written as DNA, the CDR3 is TGTGCCAGCAGTCAATCCCACCTCAGAAGGGGAAGCAATCAGCCCCAGCATTTT. It encodes CASSQSHLRRGSNQPQHF.

The chain uses TRBV7-2 and TRBJ2-7; 7 bases fit TRBD1. The V gene end was trimmed by 6 bases and the J gene end by 2 bases; junction bases not matched to a gene: 7. CDR1 is SGHTA and CDR2 is FQGNSA in the germline V gene. This CDR3 contains 14 residues. CDR3 sequence: CASRTPGQTYEQYF. In nucleotides, the CDR3 is TGTGCCAGCAGAACCCCGGGACAGACCTACGAGCAGTACTTC.

This clone appeared a single time. The rearrangement uses TRBV5-1 and TRBJ1-3; 7 bases map to TRBD1. The CDR3 is 15 amino acids. From germline, CDR1 is SGHRS and CDR2 YFSETQ. J gave up 0 bases and V 3 bases, and 3 bases lay outside the gene matches. The DNA of the CDR3 is TGCGCCAGCAGCTGGGACAGTTACTCTGGAAACACCATATATTTT. This codes for CASSWDSYSGNTIYF.

The chain carries TRBV6-1 and TRBJ2-7, with 8 bases aligning to TRBD1. V lost 6 bases and J lost 2; bases outside the gene matches: 9. The CDR3 runs to 15 residues. Looked up from germline, CDR1 is MNHNS and CDR2 is SASEGT. In DNA form, the CDR3 reads TGTGCCAGCAGACACTCGGGACAGGTACCCTACGAGCAGTACTTC. It translates to CASRHSGQVPYEQYF.

The V gene is TRBV5-1, the J gene TRBJ2-4; 8 bases line up with TRBD1. This CDR3 region has 12 residues. CDR1 is SGHRS and CDR2 is YFSETQ in the germline V gene. V was pared by 4 bases and J by 15 bases, with 9 bases of the junction left unmatched. Written as DNA, the CDR3 is TGCGCCAGCAGCGGAGGACAGGGACCATGGTACTTC. This sequence encodes CASSGGQGPWYF.

The chain combines TRBV5-1 with TRBJ2-1; D might be TRBD2 (6 bases). The CDR3 spans 15 residues. CDR1 and CDR2 from the germline V gene are SGHRS and YFSETQ. The V and J ends lost 4 bases and 4 bases respectively, with 15 bases between them. Written as DNA, the CDR3 is TGCGCCAGCAGCAGGCGGGAAAGCGCTTACAATGAGCAGTTCTTC. This gives the protein CASSRRESAYNEQFF.

In this sample, this clone turned up once. This chain joins TRBV5-6 and TRBJ2-2; 7 bases agree with TRBD1. CDR3 length: 16 residues. V was pared by 4 bases and J by 4 bases, with 10 bases of the junction left unmatched. Germline-derived CDR1 and CDR2 are SGHDT and YYEEEE. Written as DNA, the CDR3 is TGTGCCAGCAGCCTATTACAGGGGTTGATCACCGGGGAGCTGTTTTTT. Protein product: CASSLLQGLITGELFF.

J is TRBJ2-7 and V is TRBV28; 8 bases are shared with TRBD1. The CDR3 runs 19 residues. Looked up from germline, CDR1 is MDHEN and CDR2 is SYDVKM. Germline trimming cut 1 base from V and 4 bases from J; bases unmatched to any gene: 18. CDR3 sequence (DNA): TGTGCCAGCAGTTTATTTGGACAGGGAACTAGCCCCTTCCTTTACGAGCAGTACTTC. Its translation is CASSLFGQGTSPFLYEQYF.